This T cell receptor beta chain was sequenced for a study of molecular identifiers for immune sequencing clone quantification. Naive CD8 libraries came from around 18,000 to 910,000 sorted cells with 10%, 30% or 50% RNA. Naive CD8 T cells underwent sorting with the CD8+CD4-CCR7+CD45RA+ definition. This clonotype was found once. Its antigen is not known. A read error may account for a junction end that differs from germline. TCRdb re-called the PCR reads through MiXCR, storing one row per CDR3 protein. Among over 85,000 distinct CDR3 sequences listed, about 35% were seen once. Overall study results and limits: In cases of identical TCR molecules sharing a barcode, highly expanded clone sizes could be underestimated. Clones exceeding 20 RNA copies carried over 97% of effector molecules but under 1% of naive-cell molecules.

The CDR3 has 14 residues. Germline loops: CDR1 SGHVS, CDR2 FNYEAQ. This rearrangement joins TRBV7-6 to TRBJ2-1; D is uncertain. Input material: naive CD8+ T cells from blood, with Jurkat cell RNA spiked in. Subset meaning: FACS-sorted CD8+CD4-CCR7+CD45RA+ naive T cells. This receptor was taken from a human donor in good health. Some libraries in this study had Jurkat cell RNA spiked in. Here the CDR3 DNA reads TGTGCCAGCAGCTTAGCCATAGAGGCCAATGAGCAGTCCTTC. Amino acids: CASSLAIEANEQSF.